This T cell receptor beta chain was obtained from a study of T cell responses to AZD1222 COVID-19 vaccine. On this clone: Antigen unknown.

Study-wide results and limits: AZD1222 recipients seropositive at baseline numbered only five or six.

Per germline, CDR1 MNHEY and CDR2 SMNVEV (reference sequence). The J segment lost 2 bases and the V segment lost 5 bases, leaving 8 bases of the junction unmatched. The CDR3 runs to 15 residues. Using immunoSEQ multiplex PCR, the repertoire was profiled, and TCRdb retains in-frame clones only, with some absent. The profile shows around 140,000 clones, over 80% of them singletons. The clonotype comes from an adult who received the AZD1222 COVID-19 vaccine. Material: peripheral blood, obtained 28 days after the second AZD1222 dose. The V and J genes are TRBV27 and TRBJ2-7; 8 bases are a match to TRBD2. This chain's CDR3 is CASSVRAGGPYEQYF. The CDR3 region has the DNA TGTGCCAGCAGTGTCCGGGCGGGGGGCCCCTACGAGCAGTACTTC.